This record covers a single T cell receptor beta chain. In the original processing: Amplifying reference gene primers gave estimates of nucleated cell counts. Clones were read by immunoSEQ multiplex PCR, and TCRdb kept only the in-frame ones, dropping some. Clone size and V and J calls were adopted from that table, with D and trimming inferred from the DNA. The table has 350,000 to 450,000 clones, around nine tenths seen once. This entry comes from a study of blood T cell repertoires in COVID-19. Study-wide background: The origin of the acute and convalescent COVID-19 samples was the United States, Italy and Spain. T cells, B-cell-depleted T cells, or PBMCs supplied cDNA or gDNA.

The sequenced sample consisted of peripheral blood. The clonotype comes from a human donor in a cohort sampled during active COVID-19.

For the CDR3, the DNA is TGTGCCAGCTCCTCGGTTAGCGGGGGGGGCACCTACGAGCAGTACTTC. Its translation: CASSSVSGGGTYEQYF. The chain carries TRBV3-1 (or the pseudogene TRBV3-2) and TRBJ2-7; TRBD2 matches at 11 bases. Germline lookup yields CDR1 LGHDT and CDR2 YNNKEL (reference sequence). The CDR3 totals 16 residues. V dropped 8 bases and J dropped 2; count of bases not matched to a gene: 11.